This T cell receptor beta chain emerged from a study of graft-versus-host responses after intestinal transplantation. Study observations and caveats: High graft-versus-host to host-versus-graft clonal ratios were seen in allografts of patients with graft-donor T cell macrochimerism. Early declines in HvG clones that occurred post-transplant were associated with peak circulating GvH clone levels.

Notes on this clone: Antigen specificity is unknown.

The CDR3 extends over 13 amino acids. V shed 1 base and J 7 bases; nucleotides not matched to a gene: 1. The germline V gene has CDR1 MNHNS and CDR2 SASEGT. Generated by immunoSEQ multiplex PCR, the TCRdb table keeps only in-frame clones and is missing some. Of about 120,000 clones in the sample, 90% were seen once. The chain links TRBV6-1 to TRBJ2-4; 7 bases are shared with TRBD1. Sequences were derived from unstimulated CD4+ T cells sorted from spleen or lymph node cells, sampled before intestinal transplant. This clonotype was sampled from a human donor who received an intestinal transplant. The CDR3 region is CASSEEGANIQYF. CDR3 nucleotide sequence: TGTGCCAGCAGTGAAGAGGGGGCGAACATTCAGTACTTC.